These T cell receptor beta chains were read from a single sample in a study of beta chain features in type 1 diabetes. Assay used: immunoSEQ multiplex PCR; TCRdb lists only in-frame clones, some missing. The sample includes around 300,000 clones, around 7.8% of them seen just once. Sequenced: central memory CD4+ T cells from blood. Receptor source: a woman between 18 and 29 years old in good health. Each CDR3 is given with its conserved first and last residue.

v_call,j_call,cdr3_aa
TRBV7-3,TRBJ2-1,CASSFSPGVENEQFF
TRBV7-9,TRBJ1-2,CASSLRFRGDYGYTF
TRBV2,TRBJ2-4,CASRLSDIAKNIQYF
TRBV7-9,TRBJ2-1,CASSAGLAGANEQFF
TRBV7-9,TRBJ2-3,CASSPSGGTDTQYF
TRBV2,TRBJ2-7,CASELVGGYEQYF
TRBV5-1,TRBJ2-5,CASSFPGETQYF
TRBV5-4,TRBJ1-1,CASSRDWRTEAFF
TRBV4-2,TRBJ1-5,CASSRGGGGADQPQHF
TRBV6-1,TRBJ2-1,CASSGRTSYEQFF
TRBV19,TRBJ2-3,CASSTGQGASTDTQYF
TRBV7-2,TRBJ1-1,CASSPPSRVTEAFF
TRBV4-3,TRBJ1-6,CASSQVRVGLQNNSPLHF
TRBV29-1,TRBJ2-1,CSVEGAGPYNEQFF
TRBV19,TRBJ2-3,CASSIKRSTDTQYF
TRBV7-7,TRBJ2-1,CASSLFMGGSYNEQFF
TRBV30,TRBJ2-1,CAWSSGGSSYNEQFF
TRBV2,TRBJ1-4,CASSGESEKLFF
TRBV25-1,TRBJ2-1,CASSSIGVPYSGEQFF
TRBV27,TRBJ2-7,CASSPQLGVAYEQYF
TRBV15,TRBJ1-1,CATSRSGPGPEAFF
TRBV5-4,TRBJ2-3,CASSRRFTDTQYF
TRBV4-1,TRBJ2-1,CASAASLDQAMNEQFF
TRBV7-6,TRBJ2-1,CASANSREQFF
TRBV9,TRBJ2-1,CASSITGTRPSNEQFF
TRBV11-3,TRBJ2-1,CASSLWGQGRFF
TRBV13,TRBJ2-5,CASSFTLTFGTGQETQYF
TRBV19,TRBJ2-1,CASSMGLAGGRDYNEQFF
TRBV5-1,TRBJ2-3,CASSRQTGGPADTQYF
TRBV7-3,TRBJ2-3,CASSLLAGIGDTQYF
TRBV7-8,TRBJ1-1,CASSKGDRVRANTEAFF
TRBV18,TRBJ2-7,CASSPSGGEQYF
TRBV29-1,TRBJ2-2,CSVGWGTGELFF
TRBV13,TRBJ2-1,CASTSGHAGNEQFF